This T cell receptor beta chain was sequenced for a study of response to subunit inactivated influenza vaccine. Germline V gives CDR1 SEHNR, CDR2 FQNEAQ (reference sequence). CDR3 size: 16 residues. Trimming cost V 3 bases and J 1 base; bases outside gene matches: 5. TCRdb ran MiXCR on the RT-PCR reads and lists one entry per CDR3 protein. The sample yields about 170,000 distinct CDR3 sequences, approximately 12% seen once. These data were likewise used in another study, on T cells expressing NK-cell markers. From that second work: TCR beta libraries carry UMIs added by 5'RACE template switching.

The chain joins TRBV7-9 to TRBJ2-3, with 9 bases matching TRBD2. The TCR was taken from a man between 45 and 60 years old who received an inactivated influenza vaccine. Material: CD8+ T cells sorted from PBMCs, obtained approximately 12 days after vaccination. CDR3 sequence reads: CASSFYLAGGTDTQYF. The DNA for the CDR3 is TGTGCCAGCAGCTTCTACTTAGCGGGGGGCACAGATACGCAGTATTTT.